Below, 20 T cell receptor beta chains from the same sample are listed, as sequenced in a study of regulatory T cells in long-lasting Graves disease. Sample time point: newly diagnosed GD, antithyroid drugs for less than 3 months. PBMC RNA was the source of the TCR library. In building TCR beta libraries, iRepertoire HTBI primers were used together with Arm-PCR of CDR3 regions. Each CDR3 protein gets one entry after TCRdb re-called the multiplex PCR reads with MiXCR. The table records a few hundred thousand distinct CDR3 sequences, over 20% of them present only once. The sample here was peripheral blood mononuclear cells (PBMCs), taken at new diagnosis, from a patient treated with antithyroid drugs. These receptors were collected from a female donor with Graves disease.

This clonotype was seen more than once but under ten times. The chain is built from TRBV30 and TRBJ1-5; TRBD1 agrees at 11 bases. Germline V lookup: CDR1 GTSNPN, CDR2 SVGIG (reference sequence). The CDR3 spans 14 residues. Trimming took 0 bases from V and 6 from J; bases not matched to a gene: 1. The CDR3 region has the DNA TGTGCCTGGAGTGTGGACAGGGGGCTTCAGCCCCAGCATTTT. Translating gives CAWSVDRGLQPQHF.

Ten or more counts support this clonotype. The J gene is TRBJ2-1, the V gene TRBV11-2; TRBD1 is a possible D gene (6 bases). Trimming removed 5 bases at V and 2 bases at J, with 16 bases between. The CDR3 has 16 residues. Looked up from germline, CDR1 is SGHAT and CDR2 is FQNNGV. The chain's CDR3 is CASSPVRDRTYNEQFF. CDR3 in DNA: TGTGCCAGCAGCCCGGTCCGCGACAGGACCTACAATGAGCAGTTCTTC.

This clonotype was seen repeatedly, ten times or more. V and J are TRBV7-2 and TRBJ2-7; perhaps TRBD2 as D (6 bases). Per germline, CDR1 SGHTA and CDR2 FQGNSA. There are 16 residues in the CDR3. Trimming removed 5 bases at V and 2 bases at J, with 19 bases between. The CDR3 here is CASSQSGGVGAYEQYF. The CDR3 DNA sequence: TGTGCCAGCAGCCAGAGTGGCGGGGTTGGCGCCTACGAGCAGTACTTC.

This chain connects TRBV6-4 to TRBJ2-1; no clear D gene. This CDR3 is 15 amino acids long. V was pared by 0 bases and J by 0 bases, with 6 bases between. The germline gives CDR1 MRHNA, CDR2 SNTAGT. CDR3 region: CASSDSTHSYNEQFF. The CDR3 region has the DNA TGTGCCAGCAGTGACTCTACACACTCCTACAATGAGCAGTTCTTC.

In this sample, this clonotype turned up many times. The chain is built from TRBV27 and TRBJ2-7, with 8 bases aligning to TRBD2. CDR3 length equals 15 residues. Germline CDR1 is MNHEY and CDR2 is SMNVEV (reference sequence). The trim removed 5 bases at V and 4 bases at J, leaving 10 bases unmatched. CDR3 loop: CASSPPRGGSYEQYF. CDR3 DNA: TGTGCCAGCAGTCCCCCCCGCGGGGGGTCTTACGAGCAGTACTTC.

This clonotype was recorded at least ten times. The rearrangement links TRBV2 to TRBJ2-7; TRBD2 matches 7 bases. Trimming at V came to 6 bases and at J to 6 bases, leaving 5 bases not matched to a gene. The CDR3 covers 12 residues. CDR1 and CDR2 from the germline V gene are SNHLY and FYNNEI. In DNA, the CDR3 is TGTGCCAGCAGCCCTAGCGGTTTCGAGCAGTACTTC. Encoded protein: CASSPSGFEQYF.

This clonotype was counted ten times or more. CDR3 in amino acids: CAWNHSVDPNEKLFF. The CDR3 bases are TGTGCCTGGAATCATAGTGTTGACCCCAATGAAAAACTGTTTTTT. V gene TRBV30 combines with J gene TRBJ1-4; D not resolved. There are 15 residues in the CDR3. From germline, CDR1 is GTSNPN and CDR2 SVGIG (reference sequence). Trimming removed 4 bases from V and 5 bases from J, with 17 bases in between.

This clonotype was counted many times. The CDR3 protein is CAISEPLTTGANVLTF. CDR3 nucleotides: TGTGCCATCAGTGAGCCGCTTACTACTGGGGCCAACGTCCTGACTTTC. The chain is built from TRBV10-3 and TRBJ2-6, with D unresolved. The CDR3 runs 16 residues. Germline CDR1 ENHRY, CDR2 SYGVKD. V lost 2 bases and J 2 bases, leaving 10 bases between the germline ends.

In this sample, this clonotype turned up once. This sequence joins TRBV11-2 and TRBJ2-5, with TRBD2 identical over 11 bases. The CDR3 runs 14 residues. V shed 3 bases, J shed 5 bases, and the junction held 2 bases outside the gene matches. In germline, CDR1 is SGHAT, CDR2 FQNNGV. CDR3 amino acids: CASSFRLAGETQYF. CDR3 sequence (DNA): TGTGCCAGCAGCTTTCGACTAGCGGGGGAGACCCAGTACTTC.

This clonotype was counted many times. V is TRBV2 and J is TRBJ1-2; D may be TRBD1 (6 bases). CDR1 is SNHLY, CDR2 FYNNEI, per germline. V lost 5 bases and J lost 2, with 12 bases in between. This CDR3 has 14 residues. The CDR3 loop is CASSLDRYNYGYTF. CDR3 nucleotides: TGTGCCAGCAGTTTAGACAGGTACAACTATGGCTACACCTTC.

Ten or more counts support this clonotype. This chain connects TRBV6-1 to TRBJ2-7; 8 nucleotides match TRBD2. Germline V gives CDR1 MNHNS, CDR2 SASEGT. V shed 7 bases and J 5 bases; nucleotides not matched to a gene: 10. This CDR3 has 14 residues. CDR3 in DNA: TGTGCCAGCACCAGGACTAGCTCTGAGGACGAGCAGTACTTC. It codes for CASTRTSSEDEQYF.

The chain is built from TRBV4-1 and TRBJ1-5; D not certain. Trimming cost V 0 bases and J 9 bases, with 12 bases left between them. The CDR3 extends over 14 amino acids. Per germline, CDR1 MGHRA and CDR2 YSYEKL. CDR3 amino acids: CASSQDRGMRPQHF. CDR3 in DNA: TGCGCCAGCAGCCAAGATCGGGGTATGCGGCCCCAGCATTTT.

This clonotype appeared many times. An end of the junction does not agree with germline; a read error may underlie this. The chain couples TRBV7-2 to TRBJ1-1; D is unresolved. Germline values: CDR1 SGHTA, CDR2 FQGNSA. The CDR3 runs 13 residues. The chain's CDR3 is CASSEFRHTEVFF. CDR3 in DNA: TGTGCCAGCAGCGAATTTAGGCACACTGAAGTTTTCTTT.

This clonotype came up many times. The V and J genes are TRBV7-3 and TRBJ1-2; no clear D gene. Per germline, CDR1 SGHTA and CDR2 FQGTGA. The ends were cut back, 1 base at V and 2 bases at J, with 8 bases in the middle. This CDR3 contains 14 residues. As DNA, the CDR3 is TGTGCCAGCAGCTTAATTCCCGGGAACTATGGCTACACCTTC. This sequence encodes CASSLIPGNYGYTF.

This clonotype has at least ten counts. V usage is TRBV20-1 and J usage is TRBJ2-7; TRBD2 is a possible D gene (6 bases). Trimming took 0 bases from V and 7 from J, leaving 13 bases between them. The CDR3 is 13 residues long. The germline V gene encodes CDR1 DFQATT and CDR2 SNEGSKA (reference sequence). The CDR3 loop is CSARDRGFGEQYF. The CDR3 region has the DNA TGCAGTGCTAGAGATCGGGGGTTTGGGGAGCAGTACTTC.

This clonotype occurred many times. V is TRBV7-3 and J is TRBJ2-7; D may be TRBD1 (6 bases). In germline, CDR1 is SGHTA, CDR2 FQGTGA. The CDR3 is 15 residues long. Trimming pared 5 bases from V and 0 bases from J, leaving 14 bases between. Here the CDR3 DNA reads TGTGCCAGCAGCCAGGGGCCCCCGGACTCCTACGAGCAGTACTTC. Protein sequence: CASSQGPPDSYEQYF.

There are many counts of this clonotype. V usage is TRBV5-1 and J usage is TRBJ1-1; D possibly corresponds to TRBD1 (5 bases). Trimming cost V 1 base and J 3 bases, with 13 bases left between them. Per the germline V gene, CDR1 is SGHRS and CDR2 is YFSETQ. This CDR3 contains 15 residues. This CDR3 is CASSLRGRKDTEAFF. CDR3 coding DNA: TGCGCCAGCAGCTTGAGGGGACGAAAGGACACTGAAGCTTTCTTT.

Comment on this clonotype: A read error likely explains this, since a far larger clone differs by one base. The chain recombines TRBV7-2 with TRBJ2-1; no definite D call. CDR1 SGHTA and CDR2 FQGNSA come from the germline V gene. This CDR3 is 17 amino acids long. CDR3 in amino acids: CASSLSLGRNSYNGQFF. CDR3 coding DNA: TGTGCCAGCAGCTTATCTCTGGGTCGAAACTCCTACAATGGGCAGTTCTTC.

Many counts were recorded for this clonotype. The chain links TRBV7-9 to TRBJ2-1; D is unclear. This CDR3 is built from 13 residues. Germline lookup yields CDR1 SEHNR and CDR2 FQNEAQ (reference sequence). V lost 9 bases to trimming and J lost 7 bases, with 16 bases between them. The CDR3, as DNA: TGTGCCAGTACCCTTCCTCCCCCTAATGAGCAGTTCTTC. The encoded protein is CASTLPPPNEQFF.

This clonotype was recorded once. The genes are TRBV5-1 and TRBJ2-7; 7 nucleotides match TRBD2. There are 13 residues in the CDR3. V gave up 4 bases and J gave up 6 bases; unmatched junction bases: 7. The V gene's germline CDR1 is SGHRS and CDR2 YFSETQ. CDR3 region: CASSPSGDREQYF. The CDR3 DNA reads TGCGCCAGCAGCCCGAGCGGGGATCGCGAGCAGTACTTC.